Shown below are 13 T cell receptor beta chains from a single sample sequenced in a study of OX40 agonist ivuxolimab in advanced cancers. Profiling relied on immunoSEQ multiplex PCR, and the TCRdb table lists in-frame clones only, not all of them. The profile covers some 80,000 clones, with nearly 90% appearing a single time and around 0.7% taken by the ten largest. The sequencing here drew on CD4+ or CD8+ T cells sorted from blood, taken in a trial of the OX40 agonist ivuxolimab. The receptors shown here come from an adult with an advanced solid tumor such as melanoma, head and neck, liver or kidney cancer.

The V and J genes are TRBV28 and TRBJ1-5; 7 bases line up with TRBD1. This CDR3 has 15 residues. Trimming at V came to 6 bases and at J to 6 bases, leaving 11 bases not matched to a gene. Germline assignment: CDR1 MDHEN and CDR2 SYDVKM. The CDR3 reads CASSQGQLRGQPQHF. CDR3 sequence (DNA): TGTGCCAGCAGCCAGGGACAGCTCAGAGGTCAGCCCCAGCATTTT. The entire variable domain, with the rest obtained from reference TRBV28 and TRBJ1-5, is as follows: DVKVTQSSRYLVKRTGEKVFLECVQDMDHENMFWYRQDPGLGLRLIYFSYDVKMKEKGDIPEGYSVSREKKERFSLILESASTNQTSMYLCASSQGQLRGQPQHFGDGTRLSIL.

The chain couples TRBV10-1 to TRBJ2-1; 10 nucleotides align to TRBD2. CDR3 length: 16 residues. The trim removed 3 bases at V and 2 bases at J, leaving 4 bases unmatched. CDR1 is WNHNN, CDR2 SYGVQD, per germline (reference sequence). The CDR3 region is CASSDPSGRPYNEQFF. The CDR3, as DNA: TGCGCCAGCAGTGACCCTAGCGGGAGACCCTACAATGAGCAGTTCTTC.

This chain links TRBV11-2 with TRBJ2-7; 7 bases agree with TRBD1. The CDR3 has 13 residues. The germline V gene encodes CDR1 SGHAT and CDR2 FQNNGV. V lost 5 bases and J lost 3; bases outside the gene matches: 4. CDR3 in amino acids: CASSPDRLYEQYF. CDR3 in DNA: TGTGCCAGCAGCCCGGACAGGCTCTACGAGCAGTACTTC.

This chain joins TRBV18 and TRBJ2-6, with D tentatively TRBD1 (5 bases). The ends were cut back, 1 base at V and 0 bases at J, with 10 bases in the middle. The CDR3 covers 17 residues. Germline V gene lookup returns CDR1 KGHSH and CDR2 LQKENI. CDR3 loop: CASSPQRQHSGANVLTF. The DNA of the CDR3 is TGTGCCAGCTCACCACAGAGACAGCACTCTGGGGCCAACGTCCTGACTTTC.

This clone was detected only once. The gene calls are TRBV5-1 and TRBJ2-5, with TRBD1 identical over 7 bases. The CDR3 sequence is 14 residues long. J was trimmed by 1 base and V by 6 bases; bases with no gene match: 6. Germline CDR1 SGHRS, CDR2 YFSETQ. CDR3 loop: CASTLGQVQETQYF. In nucleotides, the CDR3 is TGCGCCAGCACGCTCGGACAGGTCCAAGAGACCCAGTACTTC.

The CDR3 DNA reads as TGTGCCACCGGGACAGGGCATGGCTACACCTTC. Amino acid sequence: CATGTGHGYTF. The chain is built from TRBV5-6 and TRBJ1-2, with 9 bases fitting TRBD1. Per germline, CDR1 SGHDT and CDR2 YYEEEE. Trimming removed 9 bases from V and 6 bases from J; junction bases left unmatched: 3. The CDR3 length is 11 residues.

The rearrangement joins TRBV7-2 to TRBJ2-7, with D possibly matching TRBD1 (5 bases). V lost 5 bases and J lost 5, with 13 bases in between. The CDR3 is 13 amino acids. CDR1 and CDR2 (germline): SGHTA, FQGNSA. In DNA form, the CDR3 reads TGTGCCAGCAGCCTAGTTTTCAGGGACGAGCAGTACTTC. It is translated as CASSLVFRDEQYF.

The V call is TRBV25-1, the J call TRBJ1-6; possibly TRBD1 for D (5 bases). The CDR3 is 16 residues long. The germline gives CDR1 MGHDK, CDR2 SYGVNS. Trimming stripped 0 bases from V and 8 bases from J, with 14 bases between. This CDR3 reads CASSEYRRGRHSPLHF. As DNA, the CDR3 is TGTGCCAGCAGTGAATATCGGAGGGGACGGCATTCACCCCTCCACTTT. Supplemented by reference TRBV25-1 and TRBJ1-6, the full variable domain reads EADIYQTPRYLVIGTGKKITLECSQTMGHDKMYWYQQDPGMELHLIHYSYGVNSTEKGDLSSESTVSRIRTEHFPLTLESARPSHTSQYLCASSEYRRGRHSPLHFGNGTRLTVT.

The V gene is TRBV7-2, the J gene TRBJ1-6; TRBD1 agrees at 8 bases. CDR1 SGHTA and CDR2 FQGNSA come from the germline V gene. CDR3 size: 16 residues. Trimming at V came to 7 bases and at J to 0 bases, leaving 5 bases not matched to a gene. The CDR3 region has the DNA TGTGCCAGCACCGACAGGGGCAGCTCCTATAATTCACCCCTCCACTTT. Protein product: CASTDRGSSYNSPLHF. Full variable domain (rest looked up from reference TRBV7-2 and TRBJ1-6): GAGVSQSPSNKVTEKGKDVELRCDPISGHTALYWYRQSLGQGLEFLIYFQGNSAPDKSGLPSDRFSAERTGGSVSTLTIQRTQQEDSAVYLCASTDRGSSYNSPLHFGNGTRLTVT.

V is TRBV6-1 and J is TRBJ2-3; 7 bases agree with TRBD1. Trimming took 7 bases from V and 4 from J; bases not matched to a gene: 8. This CDR3 has 14 residues. Germline CDR1 is MNHNS and CDR2 is SASEGT. CDR3 DNA sequence: TGTGCCAGCATCGAACAGGGGATCGCAGATACGCAGTATTTT. As protein: CASIEQGIADTQYF.

The chain has TRBV6-5 and TRBJ2-5, with D maybe TRBD2 (7 bases). The CDR3 extends over 15 amino acids. Germline V gives CDR1 MNHEY, CDR2 SVGAGI. Between the trimmed V and J ends, which lost 0 bases and 4 bases, there was a span of 12 bases. The CDR3: CASSYSGGRIETQYF. The CDR3 nucleotides are TGTGCCAGCAGTTACTCCGGGGGGCGGATAGAGACCCAGTACTTC.

This chain uses TRBV28 with TRBJ2-1; the D gene is possibly TRBD1 (7 bases). The germline CDR1 and CDR2 sequences are MDHEN and SYDVKM. Trimming left V 9 bases short and J 9 bases short, with 15 bases between. The CDR3 runs to 12 residues. The chain's CDR3 is CASKTGRGEQFF. Here the CDR3 DNA reads TGTGCCAGTAAGACAGGGCGGGGTGAGCAGTTCTTC.

The chain carries TRBV5-1 and TRBJ2-5; 11 bases agree with TRBD1. This CDR3 has 15 amino acids. CDR1 and CDR2 from the germline V gene are SGHRS and YFSETQ. The V and J ends lost 4 bases and 5 bases, in that order; junction bases with no gene match: 7. CDR3 DNA: TGCGCCAGCAGCCTAAGGACAGGGGGCGGGGAGACCCAGTACTTC. Protein: CASSLRTGGGETQYF. Together with reference TRBV5-1 and TRBJ2-5, the CDR3 gives the full variable domain: KAGVTQTPRYLIKTRGQQVTLSCSPISGHRSVSWYQQTPGQGLQFLFEYFSETQRNKGNFPGRFSGRQFSNSRSEMNVSTLELGDSALYLCASSLRTGGGETQYFGPGTRLLVL.